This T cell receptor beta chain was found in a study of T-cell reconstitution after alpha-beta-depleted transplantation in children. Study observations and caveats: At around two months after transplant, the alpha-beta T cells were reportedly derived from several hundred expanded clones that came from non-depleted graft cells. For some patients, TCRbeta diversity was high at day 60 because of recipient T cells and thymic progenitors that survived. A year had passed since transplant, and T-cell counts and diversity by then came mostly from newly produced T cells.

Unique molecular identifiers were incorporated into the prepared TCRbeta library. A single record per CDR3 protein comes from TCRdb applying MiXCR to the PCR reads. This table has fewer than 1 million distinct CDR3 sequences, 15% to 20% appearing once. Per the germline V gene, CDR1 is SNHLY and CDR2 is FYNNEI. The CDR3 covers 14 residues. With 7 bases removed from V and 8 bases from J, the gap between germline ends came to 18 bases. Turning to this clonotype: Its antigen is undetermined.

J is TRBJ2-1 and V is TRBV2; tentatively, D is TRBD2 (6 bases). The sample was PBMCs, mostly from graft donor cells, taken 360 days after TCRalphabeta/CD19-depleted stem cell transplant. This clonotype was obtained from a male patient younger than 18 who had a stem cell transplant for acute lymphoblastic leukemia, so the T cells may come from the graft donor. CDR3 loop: CASKGTFLRHEQFF. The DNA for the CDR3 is TGTGCCAGCAAAGGGACTTTCCTGAGGCATGAGCAGTTCTTC.